This TCR beta chain appears in the sequencing data of a study of blood T cell repertoires in COVID-19. Across the study: PBMCs, B-cell-depleted T cells, or T cells provided the cDNA or gDNA that made up the material.

Germline V lookup: CDR1 KGHSH, CDR2 LQKENI. CDR3 length: 15 amino acids. Trimming took 4 bases from V and 2 from J, leaving 14 bases between them. The assay was immunoSEQ multiplex PCR, and TCRdb's table has in-frame clones only and misses some. Counted here are 230,000 or so clones, roughly four fifths occurring once; the ten biggest clones make up roughly 8%. Sequencing was performed on peripheral blood. This TCR came from an elderly woman with COVID-19, enrolled during active disease. The chain has TRBV18 and TRBJ1-1; tentatively, D is TRBD1 (5 bases). The CDR3 coding sequence is TGTGCCAGCTCACAAGGGCAGGGCTTCAACACTGAAGCTTTCTTT. This gives the protein CASSQGQGFNTEAFF.